This T cell receptor (beta chain) was retrieved from a study of blood T cell repertoires in COVID-19. Study in general: T cells, B-cell-depleted T cells, or PBMCs supplied cDNA or gDNA.

In the authors' workflow: The assay estimated nucleated cells by amplifying reference gene primers. Only in-frame clones appear in the TCRdb table, and some are missing; sequencing was by immunoSEQ multiplex PCR. V and J calls plus clone size are reproduced from that table; the DNA served to infer D and trimming. The sample lists about 83,000 clones, 90% occurring once. Germline V gene lookup returns CDR1 SGHDT and CDR2 YYEEEE. The CDR3 contains 14 residues. Trimming took off 5 bases at V and 5 bases at J, with 15 bases between the two ends. The chain couples TRBV5-6 to TRBJ2-3, with D maybe TRBD2 (6 bases). Sample: peripheral blood. The TCR sequence derives from an elderly woman with active or convalescent COVID-19. CDR3 region: CASSFGTSQDTQYF. In DNA form, the CDR3 reads TGTGCCAGCAGTTTTGGGACTTCCCAAGATACGCAGTATTTT.